These T cell receptor beta chains were read from a single sample in a study of metastatic and nonmetastatic thyroid tumors. TCRdb re-called the PCR reads with MiXCR. The sample lists 17,000 or so clones, about 19% occurring once. Sequenced sample: tumor tissue. Receptor source: a female donor with papillary thyroid cancer or a benign thyroid nodule (not recorded which). Some clones in this sample may be carry-over from other donors' samples. The CDR3 runs from the conserved cysteine through the conserved F or W. Clone size is not always given. Where it is, it says once, few, many or a class for expanded clones.

TRBV6-1,many,TRBJ2-1,CASLGLFYNEQFF
TRBV20-1,-,TRBJ2-1,CSAREAEVYNEQFF
TRBV28,-,TRBJ1-2,CASSLRDSSRGYTF
TRBV28,few,TRBJ1-2,CASIPSPGHYGYTF
TRBV15,many,TRBJ2-7,CATRGQSYEQYF
TRBV11-3,-,TRBJ2-5,CASSLGGQETQYF
TRBV20-1,-,TRBJ2-1,CSARDRGPRGSYNEQFF
TRBV20-1,-,TRBJ1-1,CSARYTMNTEAFF
TRBV2,many,TRBJ1-6,CASRLRAPLHF
TRBV4-2,many,TRBJ2-3,CASSQVSVADTQYF
TRBV19,-,TRBJ2-5,CASSPRGRETQYF
TRBV29-1,many,TRBJ2-3,CSVALGDTQYF
TRBV11-2,many,TRBJ2-1,CASSSLRAHEQFF
TRBV20-1,many,TRBJ2-7,CSALSVDRGYEQYF
TRBV9,-,TRBJ2-7,CASSVDGRGLAGAYEQYF
TRBV28,many,TRBJ2-7,CASSFGDRTYEQYF
TRBV5-5,many,TRBJ2-3,CASSPGQGRDTQYF
TRBV5-1,many,TRBJ2-1,CASSPVAGRSYNEQFF
TRBV7-6,many,TRBJ1-1,CASSLARRSEAFF
TRBV7-3,many,TRBJ2-1,CASSLTGWNEQFF
TRBV28,-,TRBJ2-1,CASSPRGTGHNEQFF
TRBV18,many,TRBJ2-7,CASSPRAGINYEQYF
TRBV29-1,many,TRBJ2-5,CSVDLEGNQETQYF
TRBV20-1,many,TRBJ2-5,CSAAGGAGQETQYF
TRBV14,many,TRBJ1-5,CATKLTGDQPQHF
TRBV28,many,TRBJ1-5,CASSEDRGDQPQHF
TRBV7-2,many,TRBJ2-1,CASSSTSLAGGNEQFF
TRBV7-8,many,TRBJ2-3,CASSPPGAEDTQYF
TRBV27,few,TRBJ1-5,CASKMGVDQPQHF
TRBV9,many,TRBJ2-7,CASSEEGTSGYEQYF
TRBV19,many,TRBJ2-7,CASSIGGEHEQYF
TRBV28,-,TRBJ1-5,CAGGLYSNQPQHF
TRBV6-2/TRBV6-3,many,TRBJ1-5,CASSYGVGRQPQHF
TRBV20-1,medium-sized,TRBJ2-1,CSARGFTTYNEQFF
TRBV20-1,-,TRBJ1-1,CSARGQGDTEAFF
TRBV4-1,few,TRBJ2-6,CASSQGTRVANVLTF
TRBV2,many,TRBJ2-1,CASREVGGLAGWGRFF